This passage covers 31 T cell receptor beta chains from one sample sequenced in a study of blood T cell repertoires in COVID-19. Measured with immunoSEQ multiplex PCR; TCRdb has only the in-frame clones, and not every one. The table shows over 250,000 clones, with over 75% occurring only once. The sample comprised peripheral blood. The receptors shown here come from a human donor in a cohort sampled during active COVID-19.

The chain links TRBV28 to TRBJ2-5; TRBD2 aligns across 11 bases. The CDR3 has 17 amino acids. In germline, CDR1 is MDHEN, CDR2 SYDVKM. J lost 6 bases, V lost 2 bases, and 11 bases had no gene match. Here the CDR3 reads CASSLGSLAGGLKTQYF. In DNA form, the CDR3 reads TGTGCCAGCAGTTTAGGATCTCTAGCGGGAGGTTTGAAGACCCAGTACTTC.

The rearrangement links TRBV7-2 to TRBJ1-5; no clear D. This CDR3 spans 15 amino acids. The V gene's germline CDR1 is SGHTA and CDR2 FQGNSA. V shed 1 base and J shed 7 bases, with 14 bases lying between them. CDR3 residues: CASSLERGQGQPQHF. For the CDR3, the DNA is TGTGCCAGCAGCTTAGAGAGAGGGCAAGGGCAGCCCCAGCATTTT.

The chain joins TRBV12-5 to TRBJ2-7; a weak D match, TRBD2 (6 bases). The germline V and J ends were trimmed by 4 bases and 5 bases, with 15 bases remaining between them. CDR3 length equals 14 residues. Germline CDR1 reads LGHNT; CDR2 reads FRNRAP. The CDR3 nucleotides read TGTGCTAGTGGTTCGGACGGGAGCGCCGACGAGCAGTACTTC. Amino acid sequence: CASGSDGSADEQYF.

The V gene is TRBV29-1, the J gene TRBJ1-4, with TRBD1 as a possible D gene (5 bases). V lost 5 bases and J lost 5, with 12 bases in between. Germline CDR1 is SQVTM and CDR2 is ANQGSEA. This CDR3 contains 13 residues. CDR3 sequence (DNA): TGCAGCGTTACCGACAGACAAAATGAAAAACTGTTTTTT. It is translated as CSVTDRQNEKLFF.

The chain uses TRBV2 and TRBJ1-6; 7 bases fit TRBD1. The CDR3 is 15 amino acids. The germline V gene encodes CDR1 SNHLY and CDR2 FYNNEI. J gave up 4 bases and V 6 bases, and 6 bases lay outside the gene matches. In DNA form, the CDR3 reads TGTGCCAGCAGCCAGGGGGGACAGTATAATTCACCCCTCCACTTT. It codes for CASSQGGQYNSPLHF.

The chain combines TRBV30 with TRBJ2-5, with D possibly being TRBD2 (5 bases). Germline assignment: CDR1 GTSNPN and CDR2 SVGIG (reference sequence). The CDR3 sequence is 14 residues long. V lost 3 bases, J lost 5 bases, and 16 bases lay in between. For the CDR3, the DNA is TGTGCCTGGAGAGCCCCGGGGAGAAAGGAGACCCAGTACTTC. Residues: CAWRAPGRKETQYF.

The CDR3 DNA sequence: TGTGCCAGTAGTATAACCCGCGGGACCGGGGAGCTGTTTTTT. Translated, it gives CASSITRGTGELFF. The rearrangement uses TRBV19 and TRBJ2-2; possible D gene TRBD2, 5 bases. Germline V CDR1 and CDR2: LNHDA, SQIVND (reference sequence). V lost 2 bases, J lost 5 bases, and 9 bases lay in between. The CDR3 is 14 residues long. The whole variable domain, remainder taken from reference TRBV19 and TRBJ2-2, is DGGITQSPKYLFRKEGQNVTLSCEQNLNHDAMYWYRQDPGQGLRLIYYSQIVNDFQKGDIAEGYSVSREKKESFPLTVTSAQKNPTAFYLCASSITRGTGELFFGEGSRLTVL.

Written as DNA, the CDR3 is TGTGCCAGCAGCTTGCTCCGGTGGGGCCAGCCCTATGGCTACACCTTC. It yields the protein CASSLLRWGQPYGYTF. The chain is built from TRBV5-5 and TRBJ1-2; maybe TRBD1 (5 bases). Germline lookup yields CDR1 SGHKS and CDR2 YYEKEE (reference sequence). The CDR3 length is 16 residues. V shed 1 base and J shed 4 bases, with 17 bases lying between them.

This chain connects TRBV4-3 to TRBJ1-1; 7 bases match TRBD1. The germline gives CDR1 LGHNA, CDR2 YSLEER. The CDR3 is made up of 14 amino acids. V shed 1 base, J shed 8 bases, and the junction held 7 bases outside the gene matches. The CDR3 nucleotides read TGCGCCAGCAGCCAAGCGTACAGGGGAGCAGAAGCTTTCTTT. Amino acid sequence: CASSQAYRGAEAFF.

The chain has TRBV9 and TRBJ1-3; D is ambiguous. The germline V and J ends were trimmed by 3 bases and 8 bases, with 12 bases remaining between them. CDR1 is SGDLS and CDR2 is YYNGEE in the germline V gene. This CDR3 spans 13 amino acids. The CDR3 DNA reads TGTGCCAGCAGCGCGGAGGGCGGGGACACCATATATTTT. Protein sequence: CASSAEGGDTIYF.

This chain joins TRBV7-8 and TRBJ2-4, with 14 positions matching TRBD2. CDR1 is SGHVS and CDR2 is FQNEAQ in the germline V gene. The length of the CDR3 is 18 residues. With 7 bases clipped from V and 1 base from J, the junction kept 9 bases outside the gene matches. This CDR3 is CASMRRLAGGGAKNIQYF. The DNA for the CDR3 is TGTGCCAGCATGCGAAGACTAGCGGGAGGGGGGGCCAAAAACATTCAGTACTTC. The full variable domain, with the rest looked up from reference TRBV7-8 and TRBJ2-4, is GAGVSQSPRYKVAKRGQDVALRCDPISGHVSLFWYQQALGQGPEFLTYFQNEAQLDKSGLPSDRFFAERPEGSVSTLKIQRTQQEDSAVYLCASMRRLAGGGAKNIQYFGAGTRLSVL.

The sample holds a few counts of this clone. The genes are TRBV4-1 and TRBJ1-4; D is undetermined. Germline V gives CDR1 MGHRA, CDR2 YSYEKL. CDR3 size: 18 residues. The V and J ends lost 4 bases and 2 bases respectively, with 20 bases between them. CDR3 sequence: CASSRESLYTGTNEKLFF. The CDR3, as DNA: TGCGCCAGCAGCCGAGAGTCACTCTATACCGGGACTAATGAAAAACTGTTTTTT.

Written as DNA, the CDR3 is TGTGCCAGCAGCGTAGAGGGACAGATTAGCACAGATACGCAGTATTTT. Translated, it gives CASSVEGQISTDTQYF. V usage is TRBV9 and J usage is TRBJ2-3, with 7 bases aligning to TRBD1. CDR1 is SGDLS, CDR2 YYNGEE, per germline. The V gene end was trimmed by 0 bases and the J gene end by 0 bases; junction bases not matched to a gene: 4. This CDR3 has 16 amino acids.

The CDR3 DNA is TGTGCCAGCTCACCTCGACTAGCGGACTACAATGAGCAGTTCTTC. Protein sequence: CASSPRLADYNEQFF. The V gene is TRBV18, the J gene TRBJ2-1; 9 bases agree with TRBD2. The CDR3 totals 15 residues. The germline V gene has CDR1 KGHSH and CDR2 LQKENI. Losses at the gene ends were 3 bases for V and 3 bases for J; bases not matched to a gene: 3.

This clone turned up a few times. This chain joins TRBV27 and TRBJ1-3; 7 bases map to TRBD1. In germline, CDR1 is MNHEY, CDR2 SMNVEV (reference sequence). V dropped 6 bases and J dropped 2; count of bases not matched to a gene: 1. CDR3 length: 13 residues. CDR3 nucleotide sequence: TGTGCCAGCAGCGACAGGGCTGGAAACACCATATATTTT. Translated: CASSDRAGNTIYF.

The chain carries TRBV7-2 and TRBJ1-3, with 8 bases lining up with TRBD1. Germline V gene data show CDR1 as SGHTA and CDR2 as FQGNSA. The CDR3 has 17 residues. Trimming removed 2 bases from V and 1 base from J; junction bases left unmatched: 7. The chain's CDR3 is CASSLNQGARSGNTIYF. The CDR3 DNA reads as TGTGCCAGCAGCTTAAATCAGGGGGCACGTTCTGGAAACACCATATATTTT.

A remark on this clone: Other DNA sequences in the sample encode the same CDR3. The V gene is TRBV18, the J gene TRBJ2-7, with 9 bases fitting TRBD1. Germline-derived CDR1 and CDR2 are KGHSH and LQKENI. The V segment lost 3 bases and the J segment 1 base; nucleotides outside the gene matches: 1. The CDR3 consists of 14 residues. CDR3 DNA: TGTGCCAGCTCACCCGGGACAGGGTCCTACGAGCAGTACTTC. It is translated as CASSPGTGSYEQYF.

V gene TRBV20-1 combines with J gene TRBJ1-1; no firm D call. Germline CDR1 is DFQATT and CDR2 is SNEGSKA (reference sequence). This CDR3 spans 11 amino acids. Deletions cut 5 bases from V and 8 bases from J, with 12 bases between. CDR3 loop: CSARRAGEAFF. DNA for the CDR3: TGCAGTGCTCGGAGGGCTGGAGAAGCTTTCTTT.

The V call is TRBV19, the J call TRBJ2-7, with a possible D match to TRBD1 (5 bases). CDR1 is LNHDA, CDR2 SQIVND, per germline (reference sequence). With 2 bases removed from V and 2 bases from J, the gap between germline ends came to 13 bases. This CDR3 is built from 15 residues. CDR3 sequence reads: CASSIRPGPTYEQYF. CDR3 nucleotide sequence: TGTGCCAGTAGTATAAGGCCAGGGCCCACCTACGAGCAGTACTTC.

This chain uses TRBV2 with TRBJ2-3; 9 positions match TRBD1. The germline V gene encodes CDR1 SNHLY and CDR2 FYNNEI. The length of the CDR3 is 14 residues. With 4 bases clipped from V and 6 bases from J, the junction kept 5 bases outside the gene matches. CDR3 nucleotides: TGTGCCAGCAGTGTCGGACAGGGGATGGATACGCAGTATTTT. Amino acid sequence: CASSVGQGMDTQYF.

V usage is TRBV6-5 and J usage is TRBJ1-4; D is perhaps TRBD1 (6 bases). The CDR3 loop spans 14 amino acids. V lost 2 bases and J lost 4, with 8 bases in between. Germline lookup yields CDR1 MNHEY and CDR2 SVGAGI. CDR3 sequence: CASSYRDNNEKLFF. CDR3 coding DNA: TGTGCCAGCAGTTACCGGGACAATAATGAAAAACTGTTTTTT.

V is TRBV6-2 or TRBV6-3 and J is TRBJ2-1; a weak D match, TRBD2 (5 bases). This CDR3 spans 17 amino acids. In germline, CDR1 is MNHEY, CDR2 SVGEGT. V dropped 3 bases and J dropped 5 bases, with 20 bases sitting between them. The CDR3 here is CASSYQVSRLQNNEQFF. The CDR3 nucleotides are TGTGCCAGCAGTTATCAGGTGTCGAGACTACAGAACAATGAGCAGTTCTTC.

This rearrangement joins TRBV6-5 to TRBJ1-2, with 7 bases matching TRBD1. The CDR3 length is 14 residues. Germline-derived CDR1 and CDR2 are MNHEY and SVGAGI. Trimming cost V 6 bases and J 2 bases; bases outside gene matches: 6. CDR3 loop: CASRPDRRNYGYTF. CDR3 DNA sequence: TGTGCCAGCAGACCGGACAGGAGGAACTATGGCTACACCTTC.

This rearrangement joins TRBV27 to TRBJ2-7, with TRBD2 matching 16 bases. Germline V gene data show CDR1 as MNHEY and CDR2 as SMNVEV (reference sequence). After removal of 7 bases from V and 6 bases from J, the junction contained 18 bases not matched to a gene. This CDR3 is 19 amino acids long. CDR3 in amino acids: CASTPVGTSGRALPAEQYF. The CDR3 DNA reads as TGTGCCAGCACCCCTGTTGGGACTAGCGGGAGGGCCCTCCCCGCCGAGCAGTACTTC.

The chain is built from TRBV7-8 and TRBJ2-1; 8 nucleotides line up with TRBD2. Germline values: CDR1 SGHVS, CDR2 FQNEAQ. V was pared by 7 bases and J by 6 bases, with 17 bases of the junction left unmatched. The CDR3 sequence is 17 residues long. The CDR3 coding sequence is TGTGCCAGCACCCCAAGTGGAGGAGTAGCGGGACGCAATGAGCAGTTCTTC. This gives the protein CASTPSGGVAGRNEQFF. Together with reference TRBV7-8 and TRBJ2-1, the CDR3 gives the full variable domain: GAGVSQSPRYKVAKRGQDVALRCDPISGHVSLFWYQQALGQGPEFLTYFQNEAQLDKSGLPSDRFFAERPEGSVSTLKIQRTQQEDSAVYLCASTPSGGVAGRNEQFFGPGTRLTVL.

J is TRBJ1-1 and V is TRBV7-2; the match to TRBD1 covers 11 bases. The CDR3 has 17 residues. CDR1 SGHTA and CDR2 FQGNSA come from the germline V gene. The trim removed 4 bases at V and 5 bases at J, leaving 12 bases unmatched. The CDR3 region is CASSSRPGQGGRTEAFF. CDR3 DNA: TGTGCCAGCAGCTCGCGTCCGGGACAGGGGGGAAGGACTGAAGCTTTCTTT.

The rearrangement joins TRBV6-5 to TRBJ1-1; tentatively, D is TRBD1 (5 bases). From germline, CDR1 is MNHEY and CDR2 SVGAGI. This CDR3 is 14 amino acids long. V lost 0 bases to trimming and J lost 4 bases, with 9 bases between them. CDR3: CASSYSGQGTEAFF. The CDR3 bases are TGTGCCAGCAGTTACTCGGGTCAGGGCACTGAAGCTTTCTTT.

This rearrangement joins TRBV6-4 to TRBJ2-1; a possible D gene is TRBD2 (6 bases). V lost 6 bases and J lost 5, with 14 bases in between. This CDR3 is built from 14 residues. The germline gives CDR1 MRHNA, CDR2 SNTAGT. CDR3 in DNA: TGTGCCAGCAGACGGGGTAGCGGAAACAATGAGCAGTTCTTC. Protein: CASRRGSGNNEQFF.

CDR3: CASSPGTGVHEKLFF. CDR3 nucleotide sequence: TGTGCCAGCAGTCCTGGAACAGGGGTTCATGAAAAACTGTTTTTT. The chain combines TRBV28 with TRBJ1-4, with 7 positions matching TRBD1. The CDR3 extends over 15 amino acids. Germline CDR1 is MDHEN and CDR2 is SYDVKM. V lost 5 bases, J lost 6 bases, and 9 bases stayed unmatched.

V is TRBV7-2 and J is TRBJ2-3, with 8 bases aligning to TRBD2. The CDR3 sequence is 14 residues long. Per the germline V gene, CDR1 is SGHTA and CDR2 is FQGNSA. Trimming took 3 bases from V and 6 from J; bases not matched to a gene: 5. CDR3 sequence reads: CASSLSGSVDTQYF. CDR3 DNA sequence: TGTGCCAGCAGCTTGAGCGGGAGTGTCGATACGCAGTATTTT.

J is TRBJ2-7 and V is TRBV6-6; 12 nucleotides match TRBD1. CDR1 is MNHNY, CDR2 SVGAGI, per germline (reference sequence). Trimming at V came to 6 bases and at J to 3 bases, leaving 9 bases not matched to a gene. This CDR3 region has 16 residues. The CDR3 protein is CASSPRDRGLHYEQYF. In nucleotides, the CDR3 is TGTGCCAGCAGCCCACGGGACAGGGGGCTCCACTACGAGCAGTACTTC.